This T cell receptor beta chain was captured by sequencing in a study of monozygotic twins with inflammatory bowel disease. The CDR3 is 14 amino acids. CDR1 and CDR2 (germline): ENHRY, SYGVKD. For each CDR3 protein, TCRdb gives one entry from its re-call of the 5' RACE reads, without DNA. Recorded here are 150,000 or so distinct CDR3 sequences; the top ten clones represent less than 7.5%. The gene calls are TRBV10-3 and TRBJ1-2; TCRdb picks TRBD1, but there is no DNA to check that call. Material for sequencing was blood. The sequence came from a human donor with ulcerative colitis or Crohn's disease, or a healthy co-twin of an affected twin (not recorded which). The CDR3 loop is CAISPPGGEAGYTF.